These T cell receptor beta chains were read from a single sample in a study of T cells in Graves' hyperthyroidism and ophthalmopathy. TCRdb fed the multiplex PCR reads into MiXCR, producing one record per CDR3 protein. This repertoire shows fewer than 650,000 distinct CDR3 sequences, 12% to 15% found once; its top ten account for approximately 15%. Material for sequencing was blood. These TCRs come from a woman between 40 and 55 years old with Graves' hyperthyroidism. Both conserved end residues are part of each CDR3. The order of the fields is CDR3 length, V gene, clone size, J gene, D gene, CDR3 DNA, CDR3 protein. A D gene is named only where the DNA matches it firmly. A clone size is listed for some rows: how often the clone was seen (once, few, many), or a class if it is expanded.

CDR3 length: 16
V gene: TRBV11-2
clone size: -
J gene: TRBJ2-1
D gene: -
CDR3 DNA: TGTGCCAGCAGCGTAGCTTCACTAGATAAGTACAATGAGCAGTTCTTC
CDR3 protein: CASSVASLDKYNEQFF

CDR3 length: 18
V gene: TRBV28
clone size: -
J gene: TRBJ2-1
D gene: TRBD2
CDR3 DNA: TGTGCCAGCAGTGGTCTAGCGGGAGTGTATTTAAGCTACAATGAGCAGTTCTTC
CDR3 protein: CASSGLAGVYLSYNEQFF

CDR3 length: 14
V gene: TRBV6-2/TRBV6-3
clone size: -
J gene: TRBJ2-3
D gene: -
CDR3 DNA: TGTGCCAGCACGTACTCGTCGGGCACAGATACGCAGTATTTT
CDR3 protein: CASTYSSGTDTQYF

CDR3 length: 13
V gene: TRBV20-1
clone size: few
J gene: TRBJ1-1
D gene: -
CDR3 DNA: TGCAGTACTAGGGGGGGCGGGGACACTGAAGCTTTCTTT
CDR3 protein: CSTRGGGDTEAFF

CDR3 length: 14
V gene: TRBV10-3
clone size: -
J gene: TRBJ1-1
D gene: TRBD1
CDR3 DNA: TGTGCCATCAGTGGGACAGGGGCTGGAACTGAAGCTTTCTTT
CDR3 protein: CAISGTGAGTEAFF

CDR3 length: 16
V gene: TRBV7-2
clone size: -
J gene: TRBJ1-3
D gene: -
CDR3 DNA: TGTGCCAGCAGCTTAGAAGGGTCAAGCTCTGGAAACACCATATATTTT
CDR3 protein: CASSLEGSSSGNTIYF

CDR3 length: 13
V gene: TRBV4-2
clone size: few
J gene: TRBJ1-1
D gene: TRBD1
CDR3 DNA: TGTGCCAGCAGCCCAAGGGACAGTTCGGCAGCTTTCTTT
CDR3 protein: CASSPRDSSAAFF

CDR3 length: 15
V gene: TRBV7-2
clone size: -
J gene: TRBJ1-6
D gene: -
CDR3 DNA: TGTGCCAGCAGCTTAGAGTTTCTACTAAATTCACCCCTCCACTTT
CDR3 protein: CASSLEFLLNSPLHF

CDR3 length: 13
V gene: TRBV2
clone size: many
J gene: TRBJ2-7
D gene: TRBD1
CDR3 DNA: TGTGCCACCTCAGGGACAGAATCCTACGAGCAGTACTTC
CDR3 protein: CATSGTESYEQYF

CDR3 length: 16
V gene: TRBV11-2
clone size: many
J gene: TRBJ2-1
D gene: TRBD2
CDR3 DNA: TGTGCCAGCAGCCCTATAGCGGGAGAAGCTCACAATGAGCAGTTCTTC
CDR3 protein: CASSPIAGEAHNEQFF

CDR3 length: 17
V gene: TRBV7-9
clone size: -
J gene: TRBJ2-7
D gene: TRBD2
CDR3 DNA: TGTGCCAGCAGCTTAGTCGGTTTAGCGGGAGCCTCCTACGAGCAGTACTTC
CDR3 protein: CASSLVGLAGASYEQYF

CDR3 length: 15
V gene: TRBV2
clone size: many
J gene: TRBJ2-4
D gene: -
CDR3 DNA: TGTGCCAGCAGTGACATGGGCTTGGCCAAAAACATTCAGTACTTC
CDR3 protein: CASSDMGLAKNIQYF

CDR3 length: 13
V gene: TRBV20-1
clone size: many
J gene: TRBJ2-7
D gene: -
CDR3 DNA: TGCAGTGCCGGGAAACCTAGCTCCTACGAGCAGTACTTC
CDR3 protein: CSAGKPSSYEQYF

CDR3 length: 15
V gene: TRBV5-1
clone size: many
J gene: TRBJ2-3
D gene: TRBD1
CDR3 DNA: TGCGCCAGCAGCTATACACAGGGGATGACAGATACGCAGTATTTT
CDR3 protein: CASSYTQGMTDTQYF

CDR3 length: 15
V gene: TRBV6-1
clone size: -
J gene: TRBJ1-4
D gene: TRBD1
CDR3 DNA: TGTGCCACACGATTACAGGGGGTACCTAATGAAAAACTGTTTTTT
CDR3 protein: CATRLQGVPNEKLFF

CDR3 length: 12
V gene: TRBV20-1
clone size: many
J gene: TRBJ1-2
D gene: -
CDR3 DNA: TGCAGTGCTAGAAGGGGGAACTATGGCTACACCTTC
CDR3 protein: CSARRGNYGYTF

CDR3 length: 14
V gene: TRBV27
clone size: many
J gene: TRBJ2-7
D gene: TRBD1
CDR3 DNA: TGTGCCAGCAGTTTGGGACAGACGCCCTACGAGCAGTACTTC
CDR3 protein: CASSLGQTPYEQYF

CDR3 length: 17
V gene: TRBV24-1
clone size: many
J gene: TRBJ2-1
D gene: -
CDR3 DNA: TGTGCCACCAGTGATTCTTACGGACGAGCCGTCTACAATGAGCAGTTCTTC
CDR3 protein: CATSDSYGRAVYNEQFF

CDR3 length: 16
V gene: TRBV11-2
clone size: many
J gene: TRBJ2-3
D gene: TRBD2
CDR3 DNA: TGTGCCAGCAGCTTTTTACTAGCGGGAGTAGCAGATACGCAGTATTTT
CDR3 protein: CASSFLLAGVADTQYF

CDR3 length: 16
V gene: TRBV3-1
clone size: many
J gene: TRBJ2-7
D gene: -
CDR3 DNA: TGTGCCAGCAGCCAGAGAAGAAGTAGCGGAACCTACGAGCAGTACTTC
CDR3 protein: CASSQRRSSGTYEQYF

CDR3 length: 12
V gene: TRBV28
clone size: many
J gene: TRBJ1-1
D gene: -
CDR3 DNA: TGTGCCCAACCATTCACTAACACTGAAGCTTTCTTT
CDR3 protein: CAQPFTNTEAFF

CDR3 length: 15
V gene: TRBV5-5
clone size: few
J gene: TRBJ1-2
D gene: -
CDR3 DNA: TGTGCCAGCAGCTTGGAAAAGGGGAGGAACTATGGCTACACCTTC
CDR3 protein: CASSLEKGRNYGYTF

CDR3 length: 13
V gene: TRBV20-1
clone size: few
J gene: TRBJ1-6
D gene: -
CDR3 DNA: TGCAGTGCTAGAGGGGGGCCGAATTCACCCCTCCACTTT
CDR3 protein: CSARGGPNSPLHF

CDR3 length: 15
V gene: TRBV18
clone size: many
J gene: TRBJ2-5
D gene: TRBD1
CDR3 DNA: TGTGCCAGCTCACCGTCACAGGGGGTGCGCGAGACCCAGTACTTC
CDR3 protein: CASSPSQGVRETQYF

CDR3 length: 15
V gene: TRBV2
clone size: many
J gene: TRBJ2-3
D gene: -
CDR3 DNA: TGTGCCAGCAGTGAGCAGGGATCGGACACAGATACGCAGTATTTT
CDR3 protein: CASSEQGSDTDTQYF

CDR3 length: 15
V gene: TRBV25-1
clone size: few
J gene: TRBJ1-2
D gene: -
CDR3 DNA: TGTGCCAGCAGCCGAGCCTGGGGAGGGGTCGACGGCTACACCTTC
CDR3 protein: CASSRAWGGVDGYTF

CDR3 length: 12
V gene: TRBV10-3
clone size: many
J gene: TRBJ1-2
D gene: -
CDR3 DNA: TGTGCCATCAGCCACAGGGATTCCGGCTACACCTTC
CDR3 protein: CAISHRDSGYTF